A selection of T cell receptor beta chains follows, all from one sample in a study of shared clonotypes between healthy human individuals. Measured with immunoSEQ multiplex PCR; TCRdb has only the in-frame clones, and not every one. The repertoire holds approximately 620,000 clones, more than 95% seen once, with roughly 0.055% in the top ten. The specimen was naive CD4+ T cells sorted from blood. These receptors all come from a woman aged 25 to 39 in good health. Each CDR3 is given with its conserved first and last residue. A D gene is named only where the DNA matches it firmly. Clone size is not always given. Where it is, it says once, few, many or a class for expanded clones.

>.|13|once|TRBJ1-2|TRBV6-1
CASSAEGMGGYTF
TGTGCCAGCAGTGCCGAAGGGATGGGGGGCTACACCTTC
>.|15|.|TRBJ2-7|TRBV5-4
CASSLRREGSYEQYF
TGTGCCAGCAGCTTGAGGCGGGAAGGCTCCTACGAGCAGTACTTC
>.|16|.|TRBJ2-1|TRBV6-5
CASSYGIRTAYNEQFF
TGTGCCAGCAGTTACGGAATTCGGACAGCTTACAATGAGCAGTTCTTC
>TRBD1|14|.|TRBJ1-1|TRBV18
CASSPDRGNTEAFF
TGTGCCAGCTCACCGGACAGGGGGAACACTGAAGCTTTCTTT
>.|13|.|TRBJ2-7|TRBV18
CASSRAPSYEQYF
TGTGCCAGCTCTCGAGCTCCATCCTACGAGCAGTACTTC
>.|14|.|TRBJ2-2|TRBV4-2
CASSSGQNTGELFF
TGTGCCAGCAGCTCGGGACAGAACACCGGGGAGCTGTTTTTT
>.|14|.|TRBJ2-7|TRBV9
CASSVGSSSYEQYF
TGTGCCAGCAGCGTAGGATCGAGCTCCTACGAGCAGTACTTC
>.|15|.|TRBJ1-5|TRBV19
CASSKTEWGNQPQHF
TGTGCCAGTAGTAAGACAGAATGGGGCAATCAGCCCCAGCATTTT
>.|15|.|TRBJ2-7|TRBV10-3
CAISEGGQAVYEQYF
TGTGCCATCAGTGAAGGCGGTCAGGCGGTCTACGAGCAGTACTTC
>TRBD1|14|.|TRBJ1-2|TRBV29-1
CSALRTGDLYGYTF
TGCAGCGCTTTGAGGACAGGGGATTTGTATGGCTACACCTTC
>.|16|.|TRBJ2-3|TRBV5-4
CASSYLSGASTDTQYF
TGTGCCAGCAGCTACCTCAGCGGAGCTAGCACAGATACGCAGTATTTT